The sequence of this TCR beta chain was determined in a study of OX40 agonist ivuxolimab in advanced cancers. Study observations and caveats: Some of the nonresponding patients also showed low levels of normalized T-cell clonal expansion. The mean number of expanded clones was higher in CD8+ T cells than in CD4+. The study observed clonal expansion of CD4+ and CD8+ blood T cells by week 6 at 0.1 to 3.0 mg/kg. Researchers did not determine the expanded peripheral T cells' antigen specificity.

Trimming removed 1 base at V and 8 bases at J, with 11 bases between. This CDR3 spans 13 amino acids. Germline loops: CDR1 PRHDT, CDR2 FYEKMQ (reference sequence). A note on this clone: Its specificity is unknown.

TCRdb's copy holds only in-frame clones and misses some; the assay was immunoSEQ multiplex PCR. The data contain about 73,000 clones, approximately 92% of them singletons. The material sequenced was CD4+ or CD8+ T cells sorted from blood, taken in a trial of the OX40 agonist ivuxolimab. The rearrangement links TRBV13 to TRBJ1-2; possible D gene TRBD1, 5 bases. The TCR sequence derives from an adult with an advanced solid tumor such as melanoma, head and neck, liver or kidney cancer. The CDR3 spells CASSLDRPGGYTF. DNA of the CDR3: TGTGCCAGCAGCTTAGACAGGCCGGGAGGCTACACCTTC.